Listed below are T cell receptor beta chains from one sample, sequenced in a study of response to subunit inactivated influenza vaccine. A single record per CDR3 protein comes from TCRdb applying MiXCR to the RT-PCR reads. This sample has about 570,000 distinct CDR3 sequences, with approximately 12% found just once. Sequences were derived from PBMCs from blood, sampled on the day of vaccination. The source of these receptors is a man aged 50 or older who received an inactivated influenza vaccine. Both conserved end residues are part of each CDR3. The D gene is left open where the match is weak.

>TRBV24-1|.
CATSSRGQGYYAGELFF
>TRBV28|.
CASSQTDLGGQETQYF
>TRBV7-6|.
CASSSSFGGTQRDNEQFF
>TRBV4-1|.
CASSQNRGLYEQYF
>TRBV29-1|.
CSADGGGQTQYF
>TRBV24-1|.
CATSKTSVNEQFF
>TRBV7-9|TRBD2
CASSLGAGARYNEQFF
>TRBV7-8|TRBD2
CASSLGSGRASYEQYF
>TRBV11-1|.
CASSLERWDPTSTDTQYF
>TRBV27|.
CASSFEKMGTGELFF
>TRBV5-1|TRBD1
CASSPDRGRNSPLHF
>TRBV20-1|.
CSAGIDIYTGELFF